This T cell receptor (beta chain) was sequenced during a study of cytomegalovirus exposure and HLA in healthy donors. As to this clone: Its antigen is unknown.

PCR was performed using 60 Vbeta and 13 Jbeta primers. Repertoires were generated with immunoSEQ multiplex PCR, while TCRdb's copy carries only in-frame clones and drops some. The sample consists of 130,000 or so clones, 78% of them appearing once. Findings and limits, study-wide: In an earlier analysis, about 87% or about 30%: the productive usage of most TCR beta V segments.

The V and J ends lost 2 bases and 5 bases respectively, with 3 bases between them. This CDR3 spans 11 amino acids. Per the germline V gene, CDR1 is SNHLY and CDR2 is FYNNEI. Sequenced material: PBMCs. The chain is built from TRBV2 and TRBJ2-5, with unresolved D. The sequence was collected from a woman between 18 and 30 years old in good health and CMV-seronegative. CDR3 bases: TGTGCCAGCAGTGAATATGAGACCCAGTACTTC. Translating it yields CASSEYETQYF. The whole variable domain, filled in from reference TRBV2 and TRBJ2-5, reads EPEVTQTPSHQVTQMGQEVILRCVPISNHLYFYWYRQILGQKVEFLVSFYNNEISEKSEIFDDQFSVERPDGSNFTLKIRSTKLEDSAMYFCASSEYETQYFGPGTRLLVL.